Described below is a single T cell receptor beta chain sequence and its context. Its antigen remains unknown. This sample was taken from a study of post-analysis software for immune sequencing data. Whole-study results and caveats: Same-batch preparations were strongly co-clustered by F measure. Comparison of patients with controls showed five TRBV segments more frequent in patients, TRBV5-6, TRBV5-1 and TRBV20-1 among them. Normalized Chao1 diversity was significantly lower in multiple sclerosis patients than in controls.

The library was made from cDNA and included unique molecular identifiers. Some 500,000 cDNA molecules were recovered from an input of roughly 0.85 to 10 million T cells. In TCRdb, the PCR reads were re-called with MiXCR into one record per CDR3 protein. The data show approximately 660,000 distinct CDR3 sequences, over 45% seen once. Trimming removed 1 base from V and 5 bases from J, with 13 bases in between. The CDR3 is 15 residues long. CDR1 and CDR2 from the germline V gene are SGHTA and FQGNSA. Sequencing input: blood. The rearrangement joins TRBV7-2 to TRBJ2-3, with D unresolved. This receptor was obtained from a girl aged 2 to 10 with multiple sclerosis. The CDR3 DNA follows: TGTGCCAGCAGCTTAGGTGGCCTAGAAAGAGATACGCAGTATTTT. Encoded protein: CASSLGGLERDTQYF.